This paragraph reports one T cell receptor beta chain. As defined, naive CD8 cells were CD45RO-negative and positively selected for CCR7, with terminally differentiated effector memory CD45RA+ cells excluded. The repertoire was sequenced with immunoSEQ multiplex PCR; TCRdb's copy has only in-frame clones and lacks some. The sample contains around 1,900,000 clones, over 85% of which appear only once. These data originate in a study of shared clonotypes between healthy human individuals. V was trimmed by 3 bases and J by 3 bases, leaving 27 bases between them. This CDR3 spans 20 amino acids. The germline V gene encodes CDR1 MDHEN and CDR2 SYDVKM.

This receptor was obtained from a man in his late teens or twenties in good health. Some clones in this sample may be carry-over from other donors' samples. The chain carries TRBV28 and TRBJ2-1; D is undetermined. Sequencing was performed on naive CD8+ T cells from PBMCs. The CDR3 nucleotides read TGTGCCAGCAGTTTGCCGCCACTTCGGGTGAGAGAAGGATACTACAATGAGCAGTTCTTC. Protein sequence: CASSLPPLRVREGYYNEQFF.